This T cell receptor (beta chain) was recorded in a study of spatial heterogeneity in lung cancer. Details on this clonotype: Its antigen remains unidentified.

Study results and caveats: Expanded tumor TCRs that were ubiquitous appeared in blood more at resection than follow-up.

Time point: sample taken at primary tumor resection. Unsorted whole RNA from tumor, nontumor lung or frozen PBMC underwent sequencing. Trimming cost V 7 bases and J 8 bases; bases outside gene matches: 7. The CDR3 totals 13 residues. Germline V CDR1 and CDR2: LNHDA, SQIVND (reference sequence). Using its own MiXCR run on the 5' RACE reads, TCRdb lists one record per CDR3 protein. Altogether fewer than 45,000 distinct CDR3 sequences are present, 6% to 7% being singletons, with the ten largest covering around 43%. The sample consisted of PBMCs, taken at surgery. This rearrangement joins TRBV19 to TRBJ1-2, with 10 positions matching TRBD1. The sequence was collected from a female donor with early-stage non-small cell lung cancer. The CDR3: CASKPDRGEGYTF. In DNA, the CDR3 is TGTGCCAGTAAACCGGACAGGGGGGAAGGCTACACCTTC.